This entry features one T cell receptor (beta chain) sequence. Original methodology: Reference gene primer amplification gave nucleated cell count estimates. Method: immunoSEQ multiplex PCR; TCRdb's copy keeps in-frame clones and lacks some. D and trimming were read from the DNA, whereas the V and J calls and clone size are those reported in that table. This sample yields around 70,000 clones, of which under 85% are seen a single time; under 25% belongs to the top ten. This entry is derived from a study of blood T cell repertoires in COVID-19. The wider study: Samples taken during acute and convalescent COVID-19 were collected in the United States, Italy and Spain. PBMCs, B-cell-depleted T cells, or T cells were the source of the cDNA or gDNA that made up the material.

V gave up 2 bases and J gave up 0 bases; unmatched junction bases: 6. The CDR3 length is 18 residues. The germline gives CDR1 SGHRS, CDR2 YFSETQ. The TCR was taken from a man aged 65 to 79 with acute or convalescent COVID-19. The sequencing input was peripheral blood. This chain links TRBV5-1 with TRBJ2-3; the match to TRBD2 covers 13 bases. CDR3 amino acids: CASSFQGTSGTSTDTQYF. CDR3 nucleotide sequence: TGCGCCAGCAGCTTCCAAGGGACTAGCGGGACTAGCACAGATACGCAGTATTTT.